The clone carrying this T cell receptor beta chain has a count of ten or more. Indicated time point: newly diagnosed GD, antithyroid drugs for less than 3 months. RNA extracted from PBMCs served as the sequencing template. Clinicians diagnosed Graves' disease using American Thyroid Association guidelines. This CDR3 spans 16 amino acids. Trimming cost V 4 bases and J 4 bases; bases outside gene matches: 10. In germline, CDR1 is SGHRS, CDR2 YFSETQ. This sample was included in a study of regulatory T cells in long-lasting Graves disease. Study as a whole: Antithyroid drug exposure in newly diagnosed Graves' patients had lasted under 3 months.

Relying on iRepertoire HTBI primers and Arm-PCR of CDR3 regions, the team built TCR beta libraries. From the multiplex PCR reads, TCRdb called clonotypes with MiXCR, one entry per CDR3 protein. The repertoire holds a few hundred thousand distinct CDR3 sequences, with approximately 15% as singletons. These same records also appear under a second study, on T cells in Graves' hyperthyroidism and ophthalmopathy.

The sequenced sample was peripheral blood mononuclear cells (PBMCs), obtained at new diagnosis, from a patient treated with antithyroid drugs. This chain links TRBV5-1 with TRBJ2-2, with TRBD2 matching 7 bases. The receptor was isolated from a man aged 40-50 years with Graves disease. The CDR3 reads CASSLGTIRLTGELFF. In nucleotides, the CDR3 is TGCGCCAGCAGCCTCGGGACTATTAGGCTCACCGGGGAGCTGTTTTTT.